The rows below give T cell receptor beta chains drawn from one sample of a study of blood T cell repertoires in COVID-19. Assay used: immunoSEQ multiplex PCR; TCRdb lists only in-frame clones, some missing. The table has about 230,000 clones, roughly 84% seen once. The sequenced sample was peripheral blood. These receptor sequences come from a woman of 80 years or more with active or convalescent COVID-19. Both conserved end residues are part of each CDR3. Fields, in order: D gene, V gene, CDR3 protein. D genes are given only for firm matches.

d_call: NA; v_call: TRBV30; cdr3_aa: CAWSGNGGLREAFF
d_call: NA; v_call: TRBV5-4; cdr3_aa: CASSSFGGDYGYTF
d_call: NA; v_call: TRBV9; cdr3_aa: CASSASGWPNSPLHF
d_call: TRBD1; v_call: TRBV7-6; cdr3_aa: CASSLDRGQGYNEQFF
d_call: NA; v_call: TRBV10-3; cdr3_aa: CAISVEYEQYF
d_call: NA; v_call: TRBV7-2; cdr3_aa: CASSLRGGSNQPQHF
d_call: NA; v_call: TRBV7-3; cdr3_aa: CASSSYTLLDTDTQYF
d_call: TRBD2; v_call: TRBV7-2; cdr3_aa: CASSLEGTSGRNEQFF
d_call: NA; v_call: TRBV21-1; cdr3_aa: CASRADSGRFHEQFF
d_call: TRBD1; v_call: TRBV5-8; cdr3_aa: CASSLGQGGGELFF
d_call: NA; v_call: TRBV10-3; cdr3_aa: CAISESAGTEAFF
d_call: NA; v_call: TRBV6-6; cdr3_aa: CASSTGTSTDTQYF
d_call: TRBD2; v_call: TRBV15; cdr3_aa: CATSRTSGGSTDTQYF
d_call: NA; v_call: TRBV7-2; cdr3_aa: CASSLARGADTIYF
d_call: TRBD1; v_call: TRBV5-4; cdr3_aa: CASSSPGQAGNTIYF
d_call: TRBD2; v_call: TRBV9; cdr3_aa: CASPLSAGGPSGTGELFF
d_call: NA; v_call: TRBV28; cdr3_aa: CASSFSKRTEQYF
d_call: NA; v_call: TRBV5-6; cdr3_aa: CASTSYGVMNTEAFF
d_call: NA; v_call: TRBV15; cdr3_aa: CATSPGALKRETQYF
d_call: NA; v_call: TRBV7-8; cdr3_aa: CASSLVPRLYEQYF
d_call: TRBD1; v_call: TRBV6-6; cdr3_aa: CASSWGQTLNYGYTF
d_call: NA; v_call: TRBV3-1/TRBV3-2; cdr3_aa: CASSQSAGGYTF
d_call: TRBD1; v_call: TRBV5-1; cdr3_aa: CASSPAFGQGIEAFF
d_call: NA; v_call: TRBV27; cdr3_aa: CASSRNPDRNYGYTF
d_call: NA; v_call: TRBV21-1; cdr3_aa: CASSNLKPSGSRDTGELFF
d_call: TRBD1; v_call: TRBV18; cdr3_aa: CASSQMGQGSYEQYF
d_call: TRBD1; v_call: TRBV9; cdr3_aa: CASSARTGTYEQYF
d_call: NA; v_call: TRBV7-2; cdr3_aa: CASSLYVRTEAFF
d_call: NA; v_call: TRBV28; cdr3_aa: CASSFPMGREQFF
d_call: TRBD2; v_call: TRBV11-2; cdr3_aa: CASSSNVAGGTQYF
d_call: NA; v_call: TRBV15; cdr3_aa: CATSRDHYEQYF
d_call: TRBD2; v_call: TRBV6-1; cdr3_aa: CASSDQGLAGPTVIQYF
d_call: NA; v_call: TRBV2; cdr3_aa: CASQQSEGGAFF
d_call: TRBD2; v_call: TRBV7-2; cdr3_aa: CASSSRTLAGGDEQYF
d_call: TRBD1; v_call: TRBV2; cdr3_aa: CASSRLGTGLSGYTF
d_call: TRBD1; v_call: TRBV5-8; cdr3_aa: CASTRDRQGSALHF
d_call: NA; v_call: TRBV6-5; cdr3_aa: CASSQRGVSYGYTF
d_call: TRBD1; v_call: TRBV10-1; cdr3_aa: CASREGRGRIYGYTF
d_call: NA; v_call: TRBV27; cdr3_aa: CASSFNRGGGGTAEAFF
d_call: NA; v_call: TRBV7-6; cdr3_aa: CASSLLRHNEQFF
d_call: TRBD2; v_call: TRBV7-9; cdr3_aa: CASSLTKTGTRGHEQFF
d_call: TRBD1; v_call: TRBV12-5; cdr3_aa: CASGLRLADRDYNEQFF
d_call: NA; v_call: TRBV6-5; cdr3_aa: CASSYRQDRLYGYTF
d_call: TRBD2; v_call: TRBV24-1; cdr3_aa: CATSDRTSGSNEQFF
d_call: NA; v_call: TRBV11-3; cdr3_aa: CASSLELNRAYPYNEQFF
d_call: NA; v_call: TRBV15; cdr3_aa: CATSGQTGPDVNRLSGNTIYF
d_call: NA; v_call: TRBV9; cdr3_aa: CASSVIGGSYNEQFF
d_call: TRBD1; v_call: TRBV6-5; cdr3_aa: CASRATGAEYNEQFF
d_call: NA; v_call: TRBV6-1; cdr3_aa: CASSEYRGNAEAFF
d_call: NA; v_call: TRBV9; cdr3_aa: CASSVGATGELFF
d_call: NA; v_call: TRBV7-2; cdr3_aa: CASSFILRDSSYEQYF
d_call: TRBD2; v_call: TRBV19; cdr3_aa: CASSSAGGADTQYF
d_call: TRBD1; v_call: TRBV6-5; cdr3_aa: CASSRTGDNEQFF
d_call: NA; v_call: TRBV6-5; cdr3_aa: CASSSRRTRTPYEQYF